This TCR beta chain was found in a study of vaccination effects on CD4 cells after COVID-19. About the research overall: Post-vaccine sample collection fell at a median of 72 days after the second dose.

This clone has more than one count but fewer than ten. Its antigen remains unidentified. J gave up 7 bases and V 2 bases, and 6 bases lay outside the gene matches. The CDR3 loop spans 14 amino acids. Germline V gives CDR1 SNHLY, CDR2 FYNNEI. Before sequencing, viral peptide pools were used by the ViraFEST assay to expand antigen-specific CD4+ T cells. Culture lasted roughly 9 days before CD4+ T cell isolation. Either the mRNA-1273 or the BNT162b2 vaccine was given to participants as two doses. Absence of prior SARS-CoV-2 infection characterized the vaccine recipients, who showed negative nucleocapsid antibodies. Researchers swapped half the medium for IL-2 medium on both days 3 and 7. TCRdb keeps only in-frame clones here, not all; method: immunoSEQ multiplex PCR. The data show about 48,000 clones, with around 74% seen just once and roughly 16% held by the top ten.

The sequencing here drew on CD4+ T cells from PBMCs cultured with HCoV-OC43 spike peptides, taken after COVID-19 vaccination. Subset reported: HCoV-OC43 spike overlapping peptide pool stimulation. This TCR came from a human donor who received a COVID-19 vaccine. The chain carries TRBV2 and TRBJ1-2; 8 nucleotides match TRBD1. The CDR3 sequence: CASSEQQGGFGYTF. CDR3 sequence (DNA): TGTGCCAGCAGTGAACAACAGGGGGGTTTTGGCTACACCTTC.